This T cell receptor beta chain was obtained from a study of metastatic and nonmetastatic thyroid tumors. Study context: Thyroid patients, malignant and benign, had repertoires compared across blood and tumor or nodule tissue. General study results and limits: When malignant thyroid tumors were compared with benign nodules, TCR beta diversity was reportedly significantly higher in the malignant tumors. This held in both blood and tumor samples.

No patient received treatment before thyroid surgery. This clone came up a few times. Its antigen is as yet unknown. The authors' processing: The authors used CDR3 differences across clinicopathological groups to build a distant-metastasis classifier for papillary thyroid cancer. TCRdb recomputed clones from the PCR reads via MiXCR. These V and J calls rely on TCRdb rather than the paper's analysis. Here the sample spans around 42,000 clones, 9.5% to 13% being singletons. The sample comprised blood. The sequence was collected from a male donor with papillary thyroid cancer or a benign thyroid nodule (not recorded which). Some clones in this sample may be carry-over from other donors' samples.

The CDR3: CASSPGGQETQYF. In nucleotides, the CDR3 is TGTGCCAGCTCACCAGGGGGGCAAGAGACCCAGTACTTC. The chain joins TRBV18 to TRBJ2-5, with D possibly being TRBD2 (6 bases). This CDR3 has 13 amino acids. Trimming left V 2 bases short and J 2 bases short, with 6 bases between. CDR1 and CDR2 from the germline V gene are KGHSH and LQKENI.